This is a list of T cell receptor beta chains from one sample in a study of vaccination effects on CD4 cells after COVID-19. The antigens these receptors bind are not known. Clones were sequenced by immunoSEQ multiplex PCR, and TCRdb holds only the in-frame ones, with some missing. Of about 66,000 clones in the sample, around 85% were seen once. Sequencing used CD4+ T cells from PBMCs cultured without peptide, obtained after COVID-19 vaccination. The receptor set was obtained from a human donor who received a COVID-19 vaccine. Each CDR3 is given with its conserved first and last residue. A D gene is named only where the DNA matches it firmly. Size is omitted from some rows. Given values are once, few, many or a class for expanded clones.

j_call	clone_size	d_call	v_call	cdr3_aa	cdr3_nt
TRBJ1-1	-	-	TRBV6-6	CASSYRDRVEAFF	TGTGCCAGCAGTTACCGGGACCGGGTGGAAGCTTTCTTT
TRBJ1-6	-	-	TRBV9	CASSVATTGNSPLHF	TGTGCCAGCAGCGTAGCTACCACTGGGAATTCACCCCTCCACTTT
TRBJ1-5	-	-	TRBV2	CASRAGRDNQPQHF	TGTGCCAGCAGAGCGGGTCGGGACAATCAGCCCCAGCATTTT
TRBJ2-3	-	-	TRBV5-5	CASSLFGGVDTQYF	TGTGCCAGCAGCTTATTTGGGGGCGTTGATACGCAGTATTTT
TRBJ1-1	once	-	TRBV6-4	CASSAVLNTEAFF	TGTGCCAGCAGTGCTGTATTGAACACTGAAGCTTTCTTT
TRBJ1-2	few	-	TRBV5-1	CASSLAAGLNYGYTF	TGCGCCAGCAGCTTGGCAGCAGGGTTAAACTATGGCTACACCTTC
TRBJ2-1	-	-	TRBV19	CASSIRDNEQFF	TGTGCCAGTAGTATTAGGGACAATGAGCAGTTCTTC
TRBJ2-4	-	TRBD2	TRBV7-2	CASSGGGSGGPVKNIQYF	TGTGCCAGCAGCGGAGGTGGGTCGGGGGGGCCCGTCAAAAACATTCAGTACTTC
TRBJ2-6	-	TRBD1	TRBV3-1/TRBV3-2	CASSDRQGAGANVLTF	TGTGCCAGCAGCGATCGACAGGGGGCTGGGGCCAACGTCCTGACTTTC
TRBJ1-5	-	TRBD1	TRBV4-2	CASSPLTGDQPQHF	TGTGCCAGCAGCCCTTTGACAGGGGATCAGCCCCAGCATTTT
TRBJ1-1	-	-	TRBV15	CATSRIRREPEAFF	TGTGCCACCAGCAGAATTCGCAGGGAACCTGAAGCTTTCTTT
TRBJ1-1	-	TRBD1	TRBV29-1	CSAPRQGVNTEAFF	TGCAGCGCGCCCAGACAGGGGGTTAACACTGAAGCTTTCTTT
TRBJ1-1	-	-	TRBV6-5	CASNRGTEAFF	TGTGCCAGCAATCGAGGGACCGAAGCTTTCTTT
TRBJ1-5	-	TRBD1	TRBV5-6	CASTHAGTGSNQPQHF	TGTGCCAGCACCCACGCTGGGACAGGGAGCAATCAGCCCCAGCATTTT
TRBJ1-4	-	-	TRBV29-1	CSVVGGPNEKLFF	TGCAGCGTTGTCGGCGGTCCTAATGAAAAACTGTTTTTT
TRBJ2-1	-	TRBD2	TRBV7-2	CASSPGGAGEQFF	TGTGCCAGCAGCCCCGGGGGGGCCGGGGAGCAGTTCTTC
TRBJ1-3	-	-	TRBV23-1	CASSQLVSSGNTIYF	TGCGCCAGCAGTCAATTGGTGTCCTCTGGAAACACCATATATTTT
TRBJ2-2	-	-	TRBV6-5	CASSYVSGELFF	TGTGCCAGCAGTTACGTATCCGGGGAGCTGTTTTTT
TRBJ2-1	-	-	TRBV24-1	CATSDRDTGSSSYNEQFF	TGTGCCACCAGTGATAGAGATACAGGGTCATCCTCGTACAATGAGCAGTTCTTC
TRBJ2-1	-	TRBD2	TRBV18	CASSSSTGGGSDEQFF	TGTGCCAGCTCATCCTCGACGGGGGGGGGAAGCGATGAGCAGTTCTTC
TRBJ1-4	-	-	TRBV5-5	CASSFRQDATNEKLFF	TGTGCCAGCAGCTTTAGACAGGATGCAACTAATGAAAAACTGTTTTTT
TRBJ2-5	-	-	TRBV28	CASSLDPGGVQETQYF	TGTGCCAGCAGTTTGGACCCCGGGGGAGTTCAAGAGACCCAGTACTTC